The 32 T cell receptor beta chains reported below all come from one sample, sequenced in a study of T-cell memory formation after mild COVID-19. TCRdb reanalysed the 5' RACE reads using MiXCR and keeps one entry per CDR3 protein. The sample yields about half a million distinct CDR3 sequences, around a sixth seen once. Material: PBMCs or a T cell subset sorted from them (not recorded which). The source is an adult woman who had mild COVID-19 (a few samples of this study predate the infection). Cell type and time point are not known.

This clonotype was counted only a few times. The rearrangement links TRBV6-5 to TRBJ2-7; 9 positions match TRBD2. V shed 4 bases, J shed 0 bases, and the junction held 7 bases outside the gene matches. CDR3 length: 16 amino acids. The germline gives CDR1 MNHEY, CDR2 SVGAGI. The DNA of the CDR3 is TGTGCCAGCAGTTGGGGGCTAGCGGGGCACTCCTACGAGCAGTACTTC. Translated: CASSWGLAGHSYEQYF.

The chain is built from TRBV6-6 and TRBJ2-7; D is uncertain. CDR1 and CDR2 (germline): MNHNY, SVGAGI (reference sequence). The V end lost 2 bases, the J end lost 1 base, and 6 bases lay between the germline ends. The CDR3 length is 13 residues. The CDR3 nucleotides read TGTGCCAGCAGTTACGAGAATTCCTACGAGCAGTACTTC. Amino acids: CASSYENSYEQYF.

This clonotype turned up a few times. The V and J genes are TRBV12-3 or TRBV12-4 and TRBJ2-2; 9 bases are a match to TRBD2. The J segment lost 2 bases and the V segment lost 3 bases, leaving 7 bases of the junction unmatched. The CDR3 loop spans 17 amino acids. The CDR3: CASSFMTSGYNTGELFF. Here the CDR3 DNA reads TGTGCCAGCAGTTTTATGACTAGCGGATATAACACCGGGGAGCTGTTTTTT.

This chain joins TRBV9 and TRBJ2-2; 7 positions match TRBD2. V trimming: 0 bases; J trimming: 3 bases; junction bases outside the gene matches: 8. Germline CDR1 is SGDLS and CDR2 is YYNGEE. This CDR3 comprises 17 residues. The CDR3 nucleotides read TGTGCCAGCAGCGTAGCTAGTACCGGGGGGTACACCGGGGAGCTGTTTTTT. Translated, it gives CASSVASTGGYTGELFF. The full variable domain, rest sourced from reference TRBV9 and TRBJ2-2, is DSGVTQTPKHLITATGQRVTLRCSPRSGDLSVYWYQQSLDQGLQFLIQYYNGEERAKGNILERFSAQQFPDLHSELNLSSLELGDSALYFCASSVASTGGYTGELFFGEGSRLTVL.

This clonotype was seen only a few times. The chain combines TRBV7-2 with TRBJ2-1, with D perhaps TRBD2 (6 bases). Germline lookup yields CDR1 SGHTA and CDR2 FQGNSA. The CDR3 length is 15 residues. V was trimmed by 0 bases and J by 10 bases, leaving 16 bases between them. This chain's CDR3 is CASSLAGGDQEEQFF. DNA of the CDR3: TGTGCCAGCAGCTTAGCCGGCGGGGACCAGGAGGAGCAGTTCTTC.

The chain employs TRBV10-3 and TRBJ2-1; 8 nucleotides line up with TRBD2. Germline V gene data show CDR1 as ENHRY and CDR2 as SYGVKD. This CDR3 is built from 13 residues. Losses at the gene ends were 8 bases for V and 5 bases for J; bases not matched to a gene: 5. CDR3 protein: CAISGGIDNEQFF. The DNA of the CDR3 is TGTGCCATCTCGGGAGGGATAGACAATGAGCAGTTCTTC.

With regard to this clonotype: Its ends do not fully match the called genes, so a read error is possible. The gene calls are TRBV30 and TRBJ2-1, with D hard to call. Germline CDR1 and CDR2: GTSNPN and SVGIG (reference sequence). This CDR3 spans 14 amino acids. CDR3 DNA sequence: TGTGCCTGTAGTAAGGGCCGTACCTTTAATGAGCAGTCCTTC. As protein: CACSKGRTFNEQSF. Combining the CDR3 with reference TRBV30 and TRBJ2-1 gives the whole variable domain SQTIHQWPATLVQPVGSPLSLECTVEGTSNPNLYWYRQAAGRGLQLLFYSVGIGQISSEVPQNLSASRPQDRQFILSSKKLLLSDSGFYLCACSKGRTFNEQSFGPGTRLTVL.

In this sample, this clonotype turned up many times. The CDR3 DNA follows: TGTGCCAGCAGTGAGACTAGCGGGAGCTCCGATGAGCAGTTCTTC. Its protein is CASSETSGSSDEQFF. The chain carries TRBV6-1 and TRBJ2-1; 12 nucleotides agree with TRBD2. This CDR3 is 15 amino acids long. CDR1 and CDR2 (germline): MNHNS, SASEGT. V lost 3 bases and J lost 8; bases outside the gene matches: 5.

This clonotype was detected only a few times. The chain employs TRBV6-2 or TRBV6-3 and TRBJ2-5; possibly TRBD2 for D (5 bases). V was trimmed by 8 bases and J by 2 bases, leaving 12 bases between them. The CDR3 is 13 residues long. Per germline, CDR1 MNHEY and CDR2 SVGEGT. The CDR3 loop is CASLLGGQETQYF. As DNA, the CDR3 is TGTGCCAGCCTGCTAGGAGGTCAAGAGACCCAGTACTTC.

The V call is TRBV7-9, the J call TRBJ1-2; D unclear. V was cut by 4 bases and J by 7 bases, with 10 bases left in between. Germline CDR1 and CDR2: SEHNR and FQNEAQ (reference sequence). The CDR3 consists of 12 residues. The CDR3 DNA is TGTGCCAGCAGCTCCCGCCCTGGTGGCTACACCTTC. This encodes CASSSRPGGYTF.

The CDR3: CASSPASGAENEQFF. The CDR3 coding sequence is TGTGCCAGCAGCCCTGCTTCGGGCGCCGAAAATGAGCAGTTCTTC. V usage is TRBV9 and J usage is TRBJ2-1; D not resolved. Trimming left V 4 bases short and J 7 bases short, with 18 bases between. CDR1 and CDR2 from the germline V gene are SGDLS and YYNGEE. The CDR3 loop spans 15 amino acids.

The chain links TRBV7-9 to TRBJ2-1; D call uncertain. Trimming took off 5 bases at V and 2 bases at J, with 13 bases between the two ends. This CDR3 spans 15 amino acids. The germline CDR1 and CDR2 sequences are SEHNR and FQNEAQ (reference sequence). This CDR3 reads CASSPSGLTYNEQFF. For the CDR3, the DNA is TGTGCCAGCAGCCCCTCTGGCCTCACCTACAATGAGCAGTTCTTC.

This clonotype was counted between two and nine times. This chain joins TRBV5-1 and TRBJ2-3; TRBD2 agrees at 8 bases. The V segment lost 0 bases and the J segment 2 bases; nucleotides outside the gene matches: 5. The CDR3 totals 16 residues. CDR1 is SGHRS and CDR2 is YFSETQ in the germline V gene. The CDR3 is CASSLETSGPTDTQYF. The CDR3 DNA follows: TGCGCCAGCAGCTTGGAAACTAGCGGTCCCACAGATACGCAGTATTTT.

The chain carries TRBV6-2 or TRBV6-3 and TRBJ2-2; the match to TRBD1 covers 10 bases. V dropped 7 bases and J dropped 2; count of bases not matched to a gene: 4. Germline CDR1 and CDR2: MNHEY and SVGEGT. This CDR3 has 15 amino acids. The CDR3: CASTRQGANTGELFF. The DNA of the CDR3 is TGTGCCAGCACCCGACAGGGGGCAAACACCGGGGAGCTGTTTTTT.

This clonotype was found many times. The gene calls are TRBV5-4 and TRBJ2-7; D is perhaps TRBD1 or TRBD2 (5 bases each). V gave up 4 bases and J gave up 2 bases, with 13 bases separating them. The CDR3 contains 14 residues. Germline loops: CDR1 SGHNT, CDR2 YYREEE (reference sequence). The CDR3 DNA reads TGTGCCAGCAGCCCCCGGGACGGGACCTACGAGCAGTACTTC. This translates into CASSPRDGTYEQYF.

The V call is TRBV7-2, the J call TRBJ2-1; 14 nucleotides align to TRBD2. The CDR3 runs to 16 residues. Losses at the gene ends were 5 bases for V and 8 bases for J; bases not matched to a gene: 8. CDR1 is SGHTA and CDR2 is FQGNSA in the germline V gene. The CDR3 region is CASSHAVGLAGDEQFF. The CDR3, as DNA: TGTGCCAGCAGCCACGCCGTGGGACTAGCGGGAGATGAGCAGTTCTTC. The full variable domain, in which reference TRBV7-2 and TRBJ2-1 provide the parts outside the CDR3, is GAGVSQSPSNKVTEKGKDVELRCDPISGHTALYWYRQSLGQGLEFLIYFQGNSAPDKSGLPSDRFSAERTGGSVSTLTIQRTQQEDSAVYLCASSHAVGLAGDEQFFGPGTRLTVL.

This clonotype was seen more than once but under ten times. This sequence joins TRBV10-3 and TRBJ1-5; D gene uncertain. V dropped 2 bases and J dropped 3 bases, with 8 bases sitting between them. Per germline, CDR1 ENHRY and CDR2 SYGVKD. The CDR3 totals 14 residues. CDR3 amino acids: CAISEVAANQPQHF. The CDR3 DNA follows: TGTGCCATCAGTGAGGTGGCCGCCAATCAGCCCCAGCATTTT.

The V call is TRBV10-3, the J call TRBJ2-5; no clear D. Trimming cost V 4 bases and J 6 bases, with 12 bases left between them. The CDR3 has 13 residues. Germline V lookup: CDR1 ENHRY, CDR2 SYGVKD. The CDR3 sequence is CAISGDTAKTQYF. The CDR3 bases are TGTGCCATCAGTGGCGACACGGCGAAGACCCAGTACTTC.

CDR3 sequence (DNA): TGCGCCAGCAGCGTCACCGGGACCCATACGCAGTATTTT. This translates into CASSVTGTHTQYF. The chain employs TRBV23-1 and TRBJ2-3, with D perhaps being TRBD1 or TRBD2 (5 bases each). TRBV23-1 is an open reading frame, and its role is uncertain. V lost 6 bases, J lost 7 bases, and 14 bases lay in between. This CDR3 is built from 13 residues.

This rearrangement joins TRBV24-1 to TRBJ2-2; D may be TRBD2 (5 bases). With 4 bases removed from V and 3 bases from J, the gap between germline ends came to 14 bases. The CDR3 is made up of 16 amino acids. Germline CDR1 reads KGHDR; CDR2 reads SFDVKD. The CDR3 DNA follows: TGTGCCACCAGTGACACCTCCCGGGGTTACACCGGGGAGCTGTTTTTT. Translated: CATSDTSRGYTGELFF.

This clonotype was detected many times. The chain is built from TRBV6-4 and TRBJ2-2; D gene unclear. The germline V gene has CDR1 MRHNA and CDR2 SNTAGT. The germline V and J ends were trimmed by 2 bases and 3 bases, with 4 bases remaining between them. The CDR3 covers 13 residues. CDR3 sequence (DNA): TGTGCCAGCAGTGACAGGGACACCGGGGAGCTGTTTTTT. Translation gives CASSDRDTGELFF.

The sample holds many counts of this clonotype. The V gene is TRBV27, the J gene TRBJ1-3, with D tentatively TRBD1 (5 bases). V was clipped by 3 bases and J by 0 bases, with 15 bases between them. This CDR3 has 17 amino acids. From germline, CDR1 is MNHEY and CDR2 SMNVEV (reference sequence). The CDR3 region has the DNA TGTGCCAGCAGTTTCCCCGGGACGGATAACTCTGGAAACACCATATATTTT. This gives the protein CASSFPGTDNSGNTIYF.

In this sample, this clonotype turned up a few times. V is TRBV7-8 and J is TRBJ2-1, with 10 bases identical to TRBD2. CDR1 is SGHVS, CDR2 FQNEAQ, per germline. This CDR3 has 21 amino acids. J lost 0 bases, V lost 2 bases, and 16 bases had no gene match. The CDR3 nucleotides are TGTGCCAGCAGCTTAAAAGGAAGAGAGAGGACTAGCGGAAGCTCCTACAATGAGCAGTTCTTC. Translation gives CASSLKGRERTSGSSYNEQFF.

This clonotype has a count of ten or more. V and J are TRBV7-2 and TRBJ2-3; D is ambiguous. The CDR3 contains 14 residues. Trimming stripped 2 bases from V and 3 bases from J, with 9 bases between. CDR1 and CDR2 from the germline V gene are SGHTA and FQGNSA. The CDR3 region has the DNA TGTGCCAGCAGCTTACTCGGCTGGACAGATACGCAGTATTTT. Amino acid sequence: CASSLLGWTDTQYF.

This chain joins TRBV20-1 and TRBJ2-3; 13 bases fit TRBD2. After removal of 7 bases from V and 2 bases from J, the junction contained 9 bases not matched to a gene. The CDR3 runs to 16 residues. CDR1 DFQATT and CDR2 SNEGSKA come from the germline V gene (reference sequence). The CDR3 sequence: CSVKGLAGWNTDTQYF. CDR3 DNA: TGCAGTGTGAAGGGACTAGCGGGGTGGAACACAGATACGCAGTATTTT.

The gene calls are TRBV28 and TRBJ2-5; 8 bases agree with TRBD1. This CDR3 is 16 amino acids long. Germline V gene sequence: CDR1 MDHEN, CDR2 SYDVKM. V lost 6 bases and J lost 0; bases outside the gene matches: 9. Written as DNA, the CDR3 is TGTGCCAGCAGGAGTTCCGGGACAGGAGACCAAGAGACCCAGTACTTC. Amino acid sequence: CASRSSGTGDQETQYF.

The chain uses TRBV10-3 and TRBJ2-1, with 8 bases fitting TRBD2. The J segment lost 4 bases and the V segment lost 10 bases, leaving 12 bases of the junction unmatched. The germline CDR1 and CDR2 sequences are ENHRY and SYGVKD. This CDR3 is built from 15 residues. This chain's CDR3 is CATCLAGGEYNEQFF. The CDR3 DNA is TGTGCCACTTGCCTGGCGGGAGGCGAGTACAATGAGCAGTTCTTC.

The DNA of the CDR3 is TGTGCCAGCAGCGTAGGAGGGGACCCTTCCTACGAGCAGTACTTC. Protein product: CASSVGGDPSYEQYF. The V and J genes are TRBV9 and TRBJ2-7; D tentatively fits TRBD1 or TRBD2 (5 bases each). Trimming took 0 bases from V and 1 from J, leaving 11 bases between them. Germline-derived CDR1 and CDR2 are SGDLS and YYNGEE. This CDR3 region has 15 residues. Filled out from reference TRBV9 and TRBJ2-7, the complete variable domain reads DSGVTQTPKHLITATGQRVTLRCSPRSGDLSVYWYQQSLDQGLQFLIQYYNGEERAKGNILERFSAQQFPDLHSELNLSSLELGDSALYFCASSVGGDPSYEQYFGPGTRLTVT.

This clonotype was detected only a few times. This chain uses TRBV5-8 with TRBJ2-7; possible D gene TRBD2, 5 bases. CDR3 size: 15 residues. V was pared by 4 bases and J by 1 base, with 15 bases between. Germline V gives CDR1 SGHTS, CDR2 YDEGEE. The CDR3 DNA reads as TGTGCCAGCAGCCCTGGGTTAACGGGGTCCTACGAGCAGTACTTC. It specifies CASSPGLTGSYEQYF. The complete variable domain, with remaining parts taken from reference TRBV5-8 and TRBJ2-7, reads EAGVTQSPTHLIKTRGQQATLRCSPISGHTSVYWYQQALGLGLQFLLWYDEGEERNRGNFPPRFSGRQFPNYSSELNVNALELEDSALYLCASSPGLTGSYEQYFGPGTRLTVT.

Ten or more counts support this clonotype. The J gene is TRBJ2-3, the V gene TRBV15; 8 bases are a match to TRBD1. The CDR3 consists of 13 residues. Germline CDR1 is LNHNV and CDR2 is YYDKDF (reference sequence). The junction had 0 bases not matched to a gene; V was cut back by 1 base and J by 6 bases. CDR3 bases: TGTGCCACCAGCAGAGCAGGGGGCGATACGCAGTATTTT. Amino acid sequence: CATSRAGGDTQYF.

The table lists this clonotype with a few counts. The V gene is TRBV2, the J gene TRBJ1-2, with a weak D call TRBD1 (5 bases). CDR1 and CDR2 (germline): SNHLY, FYNNEI. The germline V and J ends were trimmed by 6 bases and 0 bases, with 8 bases remaining between them. This CDR3 has 13 amino acids. The CDR3 coding sequence is TGTGCCAGCAGGGAACAGGCTAACTATGGCTACACCTTC. Its translation is CASREQANYGYTF.

The chain has TRBV20-1 and TRBJ2-3; 11 bases match TRBD2. Losses at the gene ends were 0 bases for V and 5 bases for J; bases not matched to a gene: 4. The CDR3 extends over 15 amino acids. CDR1 is DFQATT and CDR2 is SNEGSKA in the germline V gene (reference sequence). This chain's CDR3 is CSARDVLAGGDTQYF. The CDR3 nucleotides read TGCAGTGCTAGAGATGTTCTAGCGGGGGGAGATACGCAGTATTTT.